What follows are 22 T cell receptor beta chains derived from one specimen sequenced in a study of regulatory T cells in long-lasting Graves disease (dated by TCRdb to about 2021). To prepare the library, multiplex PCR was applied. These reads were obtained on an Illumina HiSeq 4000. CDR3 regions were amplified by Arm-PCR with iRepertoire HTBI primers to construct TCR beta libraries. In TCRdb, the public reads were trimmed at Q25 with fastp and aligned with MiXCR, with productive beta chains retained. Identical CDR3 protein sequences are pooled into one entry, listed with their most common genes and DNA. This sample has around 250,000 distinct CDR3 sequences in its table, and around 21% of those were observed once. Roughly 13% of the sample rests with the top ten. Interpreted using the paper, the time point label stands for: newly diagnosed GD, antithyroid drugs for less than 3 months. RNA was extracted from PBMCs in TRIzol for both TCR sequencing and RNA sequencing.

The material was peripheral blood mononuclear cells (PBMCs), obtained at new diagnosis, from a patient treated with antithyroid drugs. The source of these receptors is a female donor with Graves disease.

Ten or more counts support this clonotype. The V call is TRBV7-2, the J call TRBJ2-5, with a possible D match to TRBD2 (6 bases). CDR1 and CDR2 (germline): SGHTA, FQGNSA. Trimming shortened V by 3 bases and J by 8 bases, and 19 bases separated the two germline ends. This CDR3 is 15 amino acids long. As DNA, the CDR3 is TGTGCCAGCAGCTTGGGACTGGCTAGGGGAGTTACCCAGTACTTC. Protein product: CASSLGLARGVTQYF.

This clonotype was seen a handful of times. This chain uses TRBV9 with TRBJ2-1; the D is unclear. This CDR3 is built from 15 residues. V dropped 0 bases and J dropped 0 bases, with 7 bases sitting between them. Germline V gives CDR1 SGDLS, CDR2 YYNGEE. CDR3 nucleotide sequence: TGTGCCAGCAGCGTAGATGGGGTCTCCTACAATGAGCAGTTCTTC. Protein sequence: CASSVDGVSYNEQFF.

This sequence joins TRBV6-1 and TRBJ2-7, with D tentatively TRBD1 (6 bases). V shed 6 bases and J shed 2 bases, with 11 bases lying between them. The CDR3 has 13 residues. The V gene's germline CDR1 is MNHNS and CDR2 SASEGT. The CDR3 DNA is TGTGCCAGCAGCCGGGACACAGCCTACGAGCAGTACTTC. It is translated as CASSRDTAYEQYF.

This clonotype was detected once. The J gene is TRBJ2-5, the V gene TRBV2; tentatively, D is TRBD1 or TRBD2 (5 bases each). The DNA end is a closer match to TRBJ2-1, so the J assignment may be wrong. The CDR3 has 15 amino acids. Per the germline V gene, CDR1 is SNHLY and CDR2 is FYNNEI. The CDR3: CAARPGTQISYEQFF. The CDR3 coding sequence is TGTGCCGCTAGGCCCGGGACGCAGATCTCCTACGAGCAGTTCTTC.

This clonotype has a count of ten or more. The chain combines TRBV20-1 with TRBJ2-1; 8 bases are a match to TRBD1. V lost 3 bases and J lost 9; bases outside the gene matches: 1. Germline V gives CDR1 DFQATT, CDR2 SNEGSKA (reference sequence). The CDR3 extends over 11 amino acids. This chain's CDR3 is CSASRGPEQFF. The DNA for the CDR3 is TGCAGTGCTAGCAGGGGGCCTGAGCAGTTCTTC.

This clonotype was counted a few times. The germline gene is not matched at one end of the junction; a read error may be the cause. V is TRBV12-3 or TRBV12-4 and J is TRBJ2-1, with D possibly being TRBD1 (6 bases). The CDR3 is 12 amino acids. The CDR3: CASSQSGDERFF. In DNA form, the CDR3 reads TGTGCCAGCAGTCAGTCAGGGGATGAGCGGTTCTTC.

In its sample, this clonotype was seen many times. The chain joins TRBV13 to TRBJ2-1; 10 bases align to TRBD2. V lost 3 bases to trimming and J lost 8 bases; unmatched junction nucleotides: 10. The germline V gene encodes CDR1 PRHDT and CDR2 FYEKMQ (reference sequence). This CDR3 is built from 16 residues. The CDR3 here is CASSLGSGRAWYEQFF. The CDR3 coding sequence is TGTGCCAGCAGCTTGGGGAGCGGGAGGGCCTGGTATGAGCAGTTCTTC.

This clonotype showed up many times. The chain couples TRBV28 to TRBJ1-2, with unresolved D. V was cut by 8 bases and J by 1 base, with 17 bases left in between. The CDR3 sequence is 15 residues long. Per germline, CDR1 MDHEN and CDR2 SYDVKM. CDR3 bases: TGTGCCAGCCGAGGGAGCGGACGGAATAACTATGGCTACACCTTC. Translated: CASRGSGRNNYGYTF.

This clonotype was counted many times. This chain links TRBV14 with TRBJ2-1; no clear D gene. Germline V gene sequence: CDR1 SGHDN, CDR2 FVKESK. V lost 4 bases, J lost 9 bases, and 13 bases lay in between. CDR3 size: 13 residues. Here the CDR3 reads CASSPSRSGEQFF. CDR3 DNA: TGTGCCAGCAGCCCCTCCCGCTCGGGTGAGCAGTTCTTC.

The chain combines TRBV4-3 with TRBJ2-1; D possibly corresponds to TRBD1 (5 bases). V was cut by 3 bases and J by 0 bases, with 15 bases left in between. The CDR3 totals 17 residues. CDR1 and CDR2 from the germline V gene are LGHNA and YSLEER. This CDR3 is CASSQDMNAGSYNEQFF. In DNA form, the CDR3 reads TGCGCCAGCAGCCAGGACATGAACGCAGGCTCCTACAATGAGCAGTTCTTC.

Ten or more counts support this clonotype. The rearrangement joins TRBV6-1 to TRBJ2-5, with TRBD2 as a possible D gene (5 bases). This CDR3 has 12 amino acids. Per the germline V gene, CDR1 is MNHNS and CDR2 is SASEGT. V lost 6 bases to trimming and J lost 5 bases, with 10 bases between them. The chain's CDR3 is CASRGSAETQYF. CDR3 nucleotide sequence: TGTGCCAGCAGAGGTAGCGCGGAGACCCAGTACTTC.

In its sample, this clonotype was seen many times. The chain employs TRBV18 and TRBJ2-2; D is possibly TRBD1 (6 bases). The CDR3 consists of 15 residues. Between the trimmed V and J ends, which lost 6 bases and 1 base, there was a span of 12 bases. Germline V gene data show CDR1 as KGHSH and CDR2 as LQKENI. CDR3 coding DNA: TGTGCCAGCTCGTCCGGGACAATGAACACCGGGGAGCTGTTTTTT. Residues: CASSSGTMNTGELFF. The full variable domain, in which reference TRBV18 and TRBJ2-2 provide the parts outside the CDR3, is NAGVMQNPRHLVRRRGQEARLRCSPMKGHSHVYWYRQLPEEGLKFMVYLQKENIIDESGMPKERFSAEFPKEGPSILRIQQVVRGDSAAYFCASSSGTMNTGELFFGEGSRLTVL.

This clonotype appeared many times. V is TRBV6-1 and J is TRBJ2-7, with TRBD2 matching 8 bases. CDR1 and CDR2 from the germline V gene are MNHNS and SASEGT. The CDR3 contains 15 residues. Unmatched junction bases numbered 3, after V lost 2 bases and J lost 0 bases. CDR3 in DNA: TGTGCCAGCAGTGAATCGGGGGGGACCTCCTACGAGCAGTACTTC. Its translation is CASSESGGTSYEQYF.

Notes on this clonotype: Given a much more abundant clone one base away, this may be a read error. Written as DNA, the CDR3 is TGTGCCGGGAGCACGCCGACACCCTACGAGCAGTACTTC. Its translation is CAGSTPTPYEQYF. The chain carries TRBV6-9 and TRBJ2-7; D possibly corresponds to TRBD2 (5 bases). CDR1 is MNHGY, CDR2 SVAAGI, per germline. V was shortened by 11 bases and J by 2 bases, with 16 bases between the two germline ends. This CDR3 contains 13 residues.

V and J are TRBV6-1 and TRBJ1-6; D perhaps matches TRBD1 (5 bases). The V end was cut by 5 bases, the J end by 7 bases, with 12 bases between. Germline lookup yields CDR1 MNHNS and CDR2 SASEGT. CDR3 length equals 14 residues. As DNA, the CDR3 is TGTGCCAGCAGTTCAGGGTGGAGGAATTCACCCCTCCACTTT. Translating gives CASSSGWRNSPLHF.

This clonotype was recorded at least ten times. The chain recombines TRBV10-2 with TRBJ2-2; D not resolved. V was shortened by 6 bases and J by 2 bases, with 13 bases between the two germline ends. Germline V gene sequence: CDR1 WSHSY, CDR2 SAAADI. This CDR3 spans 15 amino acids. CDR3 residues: CASSPGVLNTGELFF. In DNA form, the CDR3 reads TGCGCCAGCAGCCCTGGTGTACTCAACACCGGGGAGCTGTTTTTT.

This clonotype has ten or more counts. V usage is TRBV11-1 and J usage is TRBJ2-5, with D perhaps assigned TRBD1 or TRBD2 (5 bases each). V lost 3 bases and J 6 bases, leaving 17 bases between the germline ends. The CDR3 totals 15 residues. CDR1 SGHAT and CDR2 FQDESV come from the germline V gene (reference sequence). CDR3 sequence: CASSLGPDGGKTQYF. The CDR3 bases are TGTGCCAGCAGCTTGGGGCCCGATGGGGGAAAGACCCAGTACTTC.

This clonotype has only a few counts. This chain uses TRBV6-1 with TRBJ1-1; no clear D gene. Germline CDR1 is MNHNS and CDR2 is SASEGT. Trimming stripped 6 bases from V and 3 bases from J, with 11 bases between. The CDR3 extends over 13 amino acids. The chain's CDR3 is CASSLSPDTEAFF. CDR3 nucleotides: TGTGCCAGCAGCCTCTCCCCTGACACTGAAGCTTTCTTT.

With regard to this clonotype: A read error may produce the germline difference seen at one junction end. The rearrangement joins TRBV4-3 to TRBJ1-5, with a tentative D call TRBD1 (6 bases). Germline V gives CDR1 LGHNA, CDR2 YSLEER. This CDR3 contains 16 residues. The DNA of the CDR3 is TGCGCCAGCAGCCAAGACGGGGGGCAGGGCCGACAGCCCCGGCATTTT. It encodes CASSQDGGQGRQPRHF.

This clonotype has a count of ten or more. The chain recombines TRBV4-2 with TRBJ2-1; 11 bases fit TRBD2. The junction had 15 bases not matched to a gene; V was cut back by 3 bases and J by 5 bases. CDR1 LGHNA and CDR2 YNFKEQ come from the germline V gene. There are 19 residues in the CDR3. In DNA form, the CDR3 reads TGTGCCAGCAGCCAGGCTGGGCTAGCGGGGGGCCCACCGGACAATGAGCAGTTCTTC. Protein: CASSQAGLAGGPPDNEQFF.

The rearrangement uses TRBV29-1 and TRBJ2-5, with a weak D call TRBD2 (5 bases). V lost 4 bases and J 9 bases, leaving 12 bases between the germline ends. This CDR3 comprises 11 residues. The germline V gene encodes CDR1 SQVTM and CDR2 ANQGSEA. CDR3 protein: CSVGDLEAQYF. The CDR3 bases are TGCAGCGTTGGAGATCTGGAGGCCCAGTACTTC.

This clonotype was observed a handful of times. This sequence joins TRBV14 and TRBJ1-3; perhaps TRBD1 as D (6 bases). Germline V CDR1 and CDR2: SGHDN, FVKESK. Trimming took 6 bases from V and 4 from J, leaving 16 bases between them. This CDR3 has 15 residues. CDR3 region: CASSQQGMSGNTIYF. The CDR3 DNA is TGTGCCAGCAGTCAGCAGGGGATGTCCGGAAACACCATATATTTT.